The 21 T cell receptor beta chains given below trace back to one sample, sequenced in a study of cytomegalovirus exposure and HLA in healthy donors. The primer mix had 60 Vbeta and 13 Jbeta primers. Method: immunoSEQ multiplex PCR; TCRdb's copy keeps in-frame clones and lacks some. The repertoire holds roughly 200,000 clones, with 85% to 90% as singletons. Material for sequencing was PBMCs. The receptors originated from a woman under 30 in good health and CMV-seronegative.

V is TRBV1 and J is TRBJ1-1. TRBV1 is a listed pseudogene. This CDR3 comprises 12 residues. CDR3 nucleotides: TGCACCAGCAGGATGGGAGACCGTGAAGCTTTCTTT. It is translated as CTSRMGDREAFF.

The J gene is TRBJ2-7, the V gene TRBV11-2, with 7 bases matching TRBD2. The V and J ends lost 3 bases and 4 bases, in that order; junction bases with no gene match: 6. CDR1 is SGHAT, CDR2 FQNNGV, per germline. This CDR3 has 14 amino acids. The CDR3 here is CASSFEPGGYEQYF. The CDR3 nucleotides read TGTGCCAGCAGCTTCGAACCGGGGGGTTACGAGCAGTACTTC.

V usage is TRBV10-3 and J usage is TRBJ2-1; weak D call: TRBD1 (5 bases). V lost 0 bases and J 2 bases, leaving 8 bases between the germline ends. Germline loops: CDR1 ENHRY, CDR2 SYGVKD. This CDR3 spans 15 amino acids. CDR3 sequence: CAISESQGAYNEQFF. As DNA, the CDR3 is TGTGCCATCAGTGAGTCGCAGGGCGCCTACAATGAGCAGTTCTTC.

The chain combines TRBV6-1 with TRBJ2-3; D might be TRBD2 (6 bases). The CDR3 sequence is 15 residues long. Trimming cost V 6 bases and J 8 bases, with 21 bases left between them. Germline V CDR1 and CDR2: MNHNS, SASEGT. The CDR3 DNA follows: TGTGCCAGCAGCGGGACGGCGGGGCGTCCAGGTACGCAGTATTTT. Translated: CASSGTAGRPGTQYF.

This sequence joins TRBV1 and TRBJ2-7; the listed D gene, TRBD2, was not tested against the DNA. TRBV1 is a pseudogene segment. The CDR3 is made up of 15 amino acids. DNA of the CDR3: TGCACCAGCAGCCAGGAGCCGACTGGTGCCTACGAGCAGTACTTC. Its protein is CTSSQEPTGAYEQYF.

CDR3 coding DNA: TGTGCCAGCAGTTACCTTGGGACACTTTACTACGAGCAGTACTTC. Its translation is CASSYLGTLYYEQYF. This chain links TRBV6-6 with TRBJ2-7; tentatively, D is TRBD1 (6 bases). V lost 2 bases and J 3 bases, leaving 14 bases between the germline ends. CDR3 length equals 15 residues. The germline V gene has CDR1 MNHNY and CDR2 SVGAGI (reference sequence).

This clone has only one observation. This chain connects TRBV5-6 to TRBJ1-2; D ambiguous. This CDR3 region has 15 residues. V was trimmed by 3 bases and J by 2 bases, leaving 14 bases between them. CDR1 is SGHDT and CDR2 is YYEEEE in the germline V gene. The CDR3 here is CASSSRRARNYGYTF. CDR3 bases: TGTGCCAGCAGCTCCCGGAGGGCGCGGAACTATGGCTACACCTTC.

J is TRBJ2-6 and V is TRBV6-1, with TRBD1 identical over 10 bases. The CDR3 runs 17 residues. The germline V gene has CDR1 MNHNS and CDR2 SASEGT. Germline trimming cut 4 bases from V and 4 bases from J; bases unmatched to any gene: 7. CDR3 region: CASSVPGQGSGANVLTF. The CDR3 DNA follows: TGTGCCAGCAGTGTACCGGGACAGGGGTCCGGGGCCAACGTCCTGACTTTC.

This chain joins TRBV5-4 and TRBJ1-3; the match to TRBD1 covers 7 bases. From germline, CDR1 is SGHNT and CDR2 YYREEE (reference sequence). This CDR3 is 13 amino acids long. V shed 8 bases and J 2 bases; nucleotides not matched to a gene: 4. CDR3 region: CASKGAAGNTIYF. CDR3 nucleotide sequence: TGTGCCAGTAAGGGGGCAGCTGGAAACACCATATATTTT.

The chain is built from TRBV29-1 and TRBJ2-7, with a weak D call TRBD1 (7 bases). The CDR3 has 13 residues. Trimming shortened V by 3 bases and J by 5 bases, and 14 bases separated the two germline ends. Germline assignment: CDR1 SQVTM and CDR2 ANQGSEA. Here the CDR3 reads CSVEEGAINEQYF. The CDR3 nucleotides read TGCAGCGTTGAGGAGGGGGCGATCAACGAGCAGTACTTC.

This chain uses TRBV7-9 with TRBJ2-3; 12 bases agree with TRBD2. Germline assignment: CDR1 SEHNR and CDR2 FQNEAQ (reference sequence). CDR3 length: 16 residues. The junction had 8 bases not matched to a gene; V was cut back by 6 bases and J by 4 bases. The CDR3 reads CASRNTSGGSPDTQYF. CDR3 bases: TGTGCCAGCAGAAATACTAGCGGGGGGTCCCCAGATACGCAGTATTTT. The full variable domain, its missing parts supplied by reference TRBV7-9 and TRBJ2-3, is DTGVSQNPRHKITKRGQNVTFRCDPISEHNRLYWYRQTLGQGPEFLTYFQNEAQLEKSRLLSDRFSAERPKGSFSTLEIQRTEQGDSAMYLCASRNTSGGSPDTQYFGPGTRLTVL.

The rearrangement links TRBV19 to TRBJ2-1, with D hard to call. The germline V and J ends were trimmed by 4 bases and 4 bases, with 14 bases remaining between them. Germline values: CDR1 LNHDA, CDR2 SQIVND (reference sequence). The CDR3 runs to 15 residues. CDR3 nucleotides: TGTGCCAGTAGTACCCCACGTAGAGGATACAATGAGCAGTTCTTC. Translating gives CASSTPRRGYNEQFF.

This clone was observed a handful of times. CDR3 bases: TGTGCCAGCAGCTTCGCCTATCTCAGCGGGACCGAGCAGTACTTC. Translation gives CASSFAYLSGTEQYF. This sequence joins TRBV7-2 and TRBJ2-7; 7 nucleotides align to TRBD2. The germline V gene has CDR1 SGHTA and CDR2 FQGNSA. This CDR3 contains 15 residues. V gave up 3 bases and J gave up 6 bases; unmatched junction bases: 11.

V and J are TRBV7-8 and TRBJ1-4; 8 bases are shared with TRBD1. Germline assignment: CDR1 SGHVS and CDR2 FQNEAQ. The CDR3 is 15 amino acids. V shed 2 bases and J 7 bases; nucleotides not matched to a gene: 6. CDR3 sequence (DNA): TGTGCCAGCAGCTTACAGGGGGCGCTGGTTGAAAAACTGTTTTTT. Translating it yields CASSLQGALVEKLFF.

The rearrangement uses TRBV5-1 and TRBJ2-3; a weak D match, TRBD2 (6 bases). Germline assignment: CDR1 SGHRS and CDR2 YFSETQ. Deletions cut 7 bases from V and 1 base from J, with 16 bases between. CDR3 length: 15 amino acids. The DNA of the CDR3 is TGCGCCAGCGGGTCGGGACTTATTGGCACAGATACGCAGTATTTT. Amino acid sequence: CASGSGLIGTDTQYF.

The chain is built from TRBV10-1 and TRBJ2-7, with D perhaps matching TRBD2 (5 bases). Trimming removed 0 bases from V and 5 bases from J, with 11 bases in between. The CDR3 extends over 14 amino acids. From germline, CDR1 is WNHNN and CDR2 SYGVQD (reference sequence). This CDR3 reads CASSESNGVDEQYF. The CDR3 coding sequence is TGCGCCAGCAGTGAGTCGAACGGGGTGGACGAGCAGTACTTC.

The rearrangement joins TRBV14 to TRBJ1-2; D might be TRBD1 (6 bases). Germline V gene data show CDR1 as SGHDN and CDR2 as FVKESK. This CDR3 region has 13 residues. The ends were cut back, 1 base at V and 6 bases at J, with 9 bases in the middle. CDR3 sequence reads: CASSQAGVHGYTF. The CDR3 DNA reads TGTGCCAGCAGCCAAGCAGGGGTCCATGGCTACACCTTC.

V usage is TRBV18 and J usage is TRBJ2-2; 7 bases match TRBD1. With V trimmed by 4 bases and J by 7 bases, 3 bases remained unmatched. This CDR3 has 13 amino acids. Germline V gene sequence: CDR1 KGHSH, CDR2 LQKENI. The CDR3 region is CASSLQGYGELFF. As DNA, the CDR3 is TGTGCCAGCTCACTACAGGGGTACGGGGAGCTGTTTTTT.

CDR3: CASSLIIAPGELFF. The CDR3 nucleotides are TGCGCCAGCAGCTTGATCATTGCGCCGGGGGAGCTGTTTTTT. The chain has TRBV5-1 and TRBJ2-2; no clear D. The V gene lost 1 base and the J gene lost 8 bases, with 12 bases spanning the gap. The CDR3 has 14 residues. From germline, CDR1 is SGHRS and CDR2 YFSETQ.

This chain links TRBV23-1 with TRBJ2-5, with a weak D call TRBD1 (7 bases). TRBV23-1 is assigned to the ORF class and has an uncertain function. Trimming removed 7 bases at V and 4 bases at J, with 19 bases between. The CDR3 length is 15 residues. The CDR3 region is CASTAVRQGGETQYF. The CDR3 region has the DNA TGCGCCAGCACCGCCGTCCGACAGGGAGGAGAGACCCAGTACTTC.

This clone has more than one count but fewer than ten. The chain's CDR3 is CASSQDPVAGNTIYF. CDR3 nucleotides: TGCGCCAGCAGCCAAGATCCGGTAGCTGGAAACACCATATATTTT. The chain links TRBV4-3 to TRBJ1-3; D unresolved. V lost 0 bases and J lost 2, with 8 bases in between. The CDR3 spans 15 residues. Germline V gene data show CDR1 as LGHNA and CDR2 as YSLEER.